This T cell receptor (beta chain) was sequenced for a study of cytomegalovirus exposure and HLA in healthy donors. About this clone itself: Its cognate antigen is unknown.

Germline CDR1 MDHEN, CDR2 SYDVKM. V lost 6 bases and J 5 bases, leaving 14 bases between the germline ends. This CDR3 has 13 amino acids. Whole-study findings and limits: Exclusion as indistinguishable affected some V segments, including TRBV6-2 and TRBV6-3.

The PCR ran on 60 Vbeta and 13 Jbeta primers. Measured with immunoSEQ multiplex PCR; TCRdb has only the in-frame clones, and not every one. The sample yields roughly 78,000 clones, roughly 60% seen once. The receptor comes from a man aged 30 to 39 in good health and CMV-seropositive. V gene TRBV28 combines with J gene TRBJ2-7, with D perhaps matching TRBD1 (6 bases). Sequenced: PBMCs. The CDR3 DNA reads TGTGCCAGCAGAACCACTCCAGGGGACGAGCAGTACTTC. Amino acid sequence: CASRTTPGDEQYF. The whole variable domain, remainder taken from reference TRBV28 and TRBJ2-7, is DVKVTQSSRYLVKRTGEKVFLECVQDMDHENMFWYRQDPGLGLRLIYFSYDVKMKEKGDIPEGYSVSREKKERFSLILESASTNQTSMYLCASRTTPGDEQYFGPGTRLTVT.